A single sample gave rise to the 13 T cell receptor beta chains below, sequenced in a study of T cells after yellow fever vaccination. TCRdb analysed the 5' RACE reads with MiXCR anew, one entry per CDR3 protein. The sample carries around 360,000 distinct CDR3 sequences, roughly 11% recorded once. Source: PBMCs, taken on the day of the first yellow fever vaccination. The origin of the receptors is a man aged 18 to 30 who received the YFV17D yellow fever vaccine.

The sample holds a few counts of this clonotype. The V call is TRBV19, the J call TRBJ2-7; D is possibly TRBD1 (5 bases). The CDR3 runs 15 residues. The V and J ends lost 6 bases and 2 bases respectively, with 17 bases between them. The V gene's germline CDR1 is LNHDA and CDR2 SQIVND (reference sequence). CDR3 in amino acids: CASSLRWGAPYEQYF. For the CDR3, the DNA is TGTGCCAGTAGCCTTCGTTGGGGCGCCCCCTACGAGCAGTACTTC.

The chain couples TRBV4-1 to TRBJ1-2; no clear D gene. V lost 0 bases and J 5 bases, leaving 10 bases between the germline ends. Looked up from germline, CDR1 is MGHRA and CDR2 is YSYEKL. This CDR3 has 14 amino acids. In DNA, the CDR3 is TGCGCCAGCAGCCAAGATTTGTTACAATATGGCTACACCTTC. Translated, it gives CASSQDLLQYGYTF.

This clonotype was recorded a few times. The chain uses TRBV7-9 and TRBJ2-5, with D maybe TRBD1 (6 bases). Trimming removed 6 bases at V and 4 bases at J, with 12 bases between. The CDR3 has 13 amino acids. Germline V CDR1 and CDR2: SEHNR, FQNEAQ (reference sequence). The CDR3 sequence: CASRAGQRETQYF. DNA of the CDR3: TGTGCCAGCAGGGCCGGACAGAGAGAGACCCAGTACTTC.

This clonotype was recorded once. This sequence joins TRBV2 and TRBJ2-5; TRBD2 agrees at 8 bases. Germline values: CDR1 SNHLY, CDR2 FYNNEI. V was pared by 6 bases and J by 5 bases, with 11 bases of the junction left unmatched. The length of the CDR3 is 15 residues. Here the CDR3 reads CASREGLGQWETQYF. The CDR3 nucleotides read TGTGCCAGCAGAGAGGGACTAGGGCAATGGGAGACCCAGTACTTC. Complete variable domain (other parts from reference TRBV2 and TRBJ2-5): EPEVTQTPSHQVTQMGQEVILRCVPISNHLYFYWYRQILGQKVEFLVSFYNNEISEKSEIFDDQFSVERPDGSNFTLKIRSTKLEDSAMYFCASREGLGQWETQYFGPGTRLLVL.

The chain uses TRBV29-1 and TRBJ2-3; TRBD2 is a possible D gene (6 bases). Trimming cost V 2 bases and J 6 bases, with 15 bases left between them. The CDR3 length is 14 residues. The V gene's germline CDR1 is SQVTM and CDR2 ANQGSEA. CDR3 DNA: TGCAGCGTTGAACTCGCGTCCGGAGGGGATACGCAGTATTTT. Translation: CSVELASGGDTQYF.

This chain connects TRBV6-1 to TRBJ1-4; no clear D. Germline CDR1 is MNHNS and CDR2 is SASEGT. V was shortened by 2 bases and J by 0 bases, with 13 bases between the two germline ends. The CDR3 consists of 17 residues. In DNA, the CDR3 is TGTGCCAGCAGTGAACGAATTACAGCTGCAACTAATGAAAAACTGTTTTTT. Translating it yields CASSERITAATNEKLFF.

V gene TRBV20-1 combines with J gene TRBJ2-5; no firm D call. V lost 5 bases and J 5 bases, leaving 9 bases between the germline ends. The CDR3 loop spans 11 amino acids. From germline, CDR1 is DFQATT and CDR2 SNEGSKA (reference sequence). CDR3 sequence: CSAWAPETQYF. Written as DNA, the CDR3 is TGCAGTGCTTGGGCCCCGGAGACCCAGTACTTC.

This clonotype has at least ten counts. The CDR3 region has the DNA TGTGCCAGCAGCTTAAAAGGGGCTGGGGGACAGGGGGCGCGTTTGGACTACAATGAGCAGTTCTTC. Amino acid sequence: CASSLKGAGGQGARLDYNEQFF. The chain employs TRBV7-3 and TRBJ2-1; TRBD1 matches at 12 bases. After removal of 1 base from V and 3 bases from J, the junction contained 19 bases not matched to a gene. The germline gives CDR1 SGHTA, CDR2 FQGTGA. There are 22 residues in the CDR3.

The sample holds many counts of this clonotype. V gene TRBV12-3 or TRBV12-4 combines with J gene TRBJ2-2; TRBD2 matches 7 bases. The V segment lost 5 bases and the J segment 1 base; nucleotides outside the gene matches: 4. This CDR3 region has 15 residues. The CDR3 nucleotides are TGTGCCAGCAGTCCGACTAGCTGGAACACCGGGGAGCTGTTTTTT. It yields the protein CASSPTSWNTGELFF.

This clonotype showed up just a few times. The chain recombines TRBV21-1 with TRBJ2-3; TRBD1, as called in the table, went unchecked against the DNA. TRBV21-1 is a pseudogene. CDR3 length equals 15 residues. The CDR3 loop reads CASSPLWCSTDTQYF. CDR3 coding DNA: TGTGCCAGCAGCCCCCTGTGGTGTAGCACAGATACGCAGTATTTT.

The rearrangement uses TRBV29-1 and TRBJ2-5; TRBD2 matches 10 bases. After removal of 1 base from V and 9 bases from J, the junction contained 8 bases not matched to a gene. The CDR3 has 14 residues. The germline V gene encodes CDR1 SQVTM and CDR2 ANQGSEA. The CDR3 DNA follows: TGCAGCGTTGAAGTAGCGGGGGGCCGAAAGGCCCAGTACTTC. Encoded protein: CSVEVAGGRKAQYF. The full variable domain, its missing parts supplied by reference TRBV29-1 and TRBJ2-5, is SAVISQKPSRDICQRGTSLTIQCQVDSQVTMMFWYRQQPGQSLTLIATANQGSEATYESGFVIDKFPISRPNLTFSTLTVSNMSPEDSSIYLCSVEVAGGRKAQYFGPGTRLLVL.

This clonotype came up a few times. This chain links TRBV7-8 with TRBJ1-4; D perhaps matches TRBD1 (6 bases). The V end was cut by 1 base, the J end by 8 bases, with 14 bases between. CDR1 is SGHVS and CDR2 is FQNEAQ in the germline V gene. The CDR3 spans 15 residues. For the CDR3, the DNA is TGTGCCAGCAGCTTAGGGGGGCGAGGTCGAGAAAAACTGTTTTTT. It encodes CASSLGGRGREKLFF.

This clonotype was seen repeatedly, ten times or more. Here the CDR3 DNA reads TGCAGTGCAACCACGGGGAGCTCCTACGAGCAGTACTTC. Protein product: CSATTGSSYEQYF. This chain uses TRBV20-1 with TRBJ2-7, with D possibly matching TRBD2 (5 bases). V was shortened by 6 bases and J by 0 bases, with 12 bases between the two germline ends. The CDR3 has 13 residues. Per germline, CDR1 DFQATT and CDR2 SNEGSKA (reference sequence).